The clone carrying this T cell receptor (beta chain) was seen only once. What it recognizes is unknown. Several immunoSEQ plates received, in even portions, the genomic DNA of each subset. The method was immunoSEQ multiplex PCR; TCRdb's version includes in-frame clones alone and lacks a portion of them. Among roughly 2.1 million clones listed, roughly 91% were seen once. Naive CD8 cells, CD45RO-negative and positively selected for CCR7, excluded terminally differentiated effector memory CD45RA+ cells. This sample was included in a study of shared clonotypes between healthy human individuals. Study-wide findings and caveats: Generation probabilities were higher for clonotypes shared across all four sorted-subset donors than for unshared ones.

Unmatched junction bases numbered 3, after V lost 2 bases and J lost 4 bases. Germline V gives CDR1 SGHRS, CDR2 YFSETQ. The CDR3 consists of 15 residues. This receptor was obtained from a man aged 18 to 35 in good health. Some clones in this sample may be carry-over from other donors' samples. The rearrangement joins TRBV5-1 to TRBJ2-1; TRBD1 matches 10 bases. Specimen: naive CD8+ T cells from PBMCs. The CDR3 DNA follows: TGCGCCAGCAGCTTTGGACAGGGGGTTTACAATGAGCAGTTCTTC. This translates into CASSFGQGVYNEQFF. Drawing the rest from reference TRBV5-1 and TRBJ2-1, the complete variable domain is KAGVTQTPRYLIKTRGQQVTLSCSPISGHRSVSWYQQTPGQGLQFLFEYFSETQRNKGNFPGRFSGRQFSNSRSEMNVSTLELGDSALYLCASSFGQGVYNEQFFGPGTRLTVL.